This TCR beta chain is from a study of shared clonotypes between healthy human individuals. Regarding this clone: Its matching antigen is unknown.

Clones were sequenced by immunoSEQ multiplex PCR, and TCRdb holds only the in-frame ones, with some missing. Of 2.3 million or so clones listed, roughly 93% are singletons. The CDR3 loop spans 17 amino acids. The V and J ends lost 2 bases and 3 bases, in that order; junction bases with no gene match: 6. The V gene's germline CDR1 is MNHEY and CDR2 SMNVEV (reference sequence). Study outcomes and limitations: Against clonotypes common to all four donors, non-shared ones had lower generation probabilities. Memory subsets generally showed smaller estimated richness than naive subsets did.

The sequencing sample was made of naive CD4+ T cells from PBMCs. Subset noted: CD45RA+ positively selected. The chain joins TRBV27 to TRBJ2-1, with 11 bases aligning to TRBD2. The source of this sequence is a man aged 18 to 30 in good health. Some clones in this sample may be carry-over from other donors' samples. The DNA of the CDR3 is TGTGCCAGCAGTTTACCTAGCGGGAGGTTAAGCTACAATGAGCAGTTCTTC. It codes for CASSLPSGRLSYNEQFF.